This T cell receptor (beta chain) was sequenced in a study of blood T cell repertoires in COVID-19. Study details: COVID-19 samples from acute and convalescent phases originated in the United States, Italy and Spain. Nucleic acid was either cDNA or gDNA, and it came from T cells, B-cell-depleted T cells, or PBMCs.

The CDR3 has 15 residues. The ends were cut back, 1 base at V and 5 bases at J, with 15 bases in the middle. The germline CDR1 and CDR2 sequences are SGDLS and YYNGEE. This clone was seen a handful of times. Per the study methods: Estimation of nucleated cell counts relied on the amplification of reference gene primers. TCRdb's table, derived via immunoSEQ multiplex PCR, lists solely in-frame clones and lacks some. That table furnishes V, J and clone size, whereas the DNA furnished D and trimming. This sample has under 80,000 clones, with 75% to 90% found just once. Sample: peripheral blood. V usage is TRBV9 and J usage is TRBJ1-2, with D perhaps matching TRBD1 (6 bases). The origin of this receptor is a human donor in a cohort sampled during active COVID-19. CDR3 amino acids: CASSVLGAPEYGYTF. The CDR3 DNA follows: TGTGCCAGCAGCGTACTGGGGGCGCCGGAGTATGGCTACACCTTC.